Here is one T cell receptor beta chain with its context. Its antigen is not known. Several immunoSEQ 96-well plates shared each subset's DNA, each plate a replicate. Clones were read by immunoSEQ multiplex PCR, and TCRdb kept only the in-frame ones, dropping some. The sample carries 950,000 to 1,200,000 clones, about 72% recorded once. These data originate in a study of shared clonotypes between healthy human individuals. Overall study: Used for every donor were three CD4 naive, three CD4 memory, two CD8 naive and one CD8 memory plate. Study results and caveats: Against clonotypes common to all four donors, non-shared ones had lower generation probabilities.

Germline V gives CDR1 SQVTM, CDR2 ANQGSEA. V dropped 7 bases and J dropped 4; count of bases not matched to a gene: 3. The CDR3 extends over 14 amino acids. Material: memory CD4+ T cells from PBMCs. The subset here: CD45RA-negative fraction. This chain joins TRBV29-1 and TRBJ2-3; 15 bases line up with TRBD2. This clonotype originated in a young man in good health. Some clones in this sample may be carry-over from other donors' samples. The CDR3 bases are TGCAGCGGCAGGACTAGCGGGAGGGCAGATACGCAGTATTTT. Protein product: CSGRTSGRADTQYF.